This T cell receptor (beta chain) stems from a study of blood T cell repertoires in COVID-19. Study details: Samples came from the United States, Italy and Spain, spanning acute and convalescent COVID-19.

This CDR3 region has 15 residues. V was clipped by 4 bases and J by 1 base, with 13 bases between them. CDR1 is MDHEN and CDR2 is SYDVKM in the germline V gene. Original data processing: How many nucleated cells were present was estimated from reference gene primer amplification. The data were produced by immunoSEQ multiplex PCR, yet TCRdb's version contains in-frame clones alone and is incomplete. V and J calls and clone size are as listed in that table; D and trimming were resolved from the DNA. The table includes some 130,000 clones, about 89% detected once. It was during active infection that Seattle patients were enrolled and then longitudinally followed.

The specimen was peripheral blood. The clonotype comes from a woman aged 65 to 85 with COVID-19, enrolled during active disease. This chain links TRBV28 with TRBJ1-1, with TRBD1 as a possible D gene (6 bases). Here the CDR3 DNA reads TGTGCCAGCAGTTCCACAGGGTGGGGGAACACTGAAGCTTTCTTT. The encoded protein is CASSSTGWGNTEAFF.